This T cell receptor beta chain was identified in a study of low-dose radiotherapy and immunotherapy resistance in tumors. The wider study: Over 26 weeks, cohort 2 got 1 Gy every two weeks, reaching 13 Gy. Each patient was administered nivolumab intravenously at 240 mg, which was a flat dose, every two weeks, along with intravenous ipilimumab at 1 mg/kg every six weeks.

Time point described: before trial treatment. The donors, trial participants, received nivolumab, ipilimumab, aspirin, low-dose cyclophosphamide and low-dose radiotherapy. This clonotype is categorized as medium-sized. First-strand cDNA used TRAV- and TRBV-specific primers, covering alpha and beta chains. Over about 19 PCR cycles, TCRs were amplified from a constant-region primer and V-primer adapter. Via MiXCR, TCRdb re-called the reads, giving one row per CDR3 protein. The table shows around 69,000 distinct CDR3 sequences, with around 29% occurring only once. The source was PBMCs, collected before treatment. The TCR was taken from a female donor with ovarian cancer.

This CDR3 reads CATRVEGRIQPQHF. CDR3 DNA: TGTGCCACAAGAGTCGAGGGGCGGATTCAGCCCCAGCATTTT. The chain uses TRBV28 and TRBJ1-5; D perhaps matches TRBD1 (5 bases). This CDR3 spans 14 amino acids. Germline assignment: CDR1 MDHEN and CDR2 SYDVKM. Deletions cut 10 bases from V and 6 bases from J, with 19 bases between.